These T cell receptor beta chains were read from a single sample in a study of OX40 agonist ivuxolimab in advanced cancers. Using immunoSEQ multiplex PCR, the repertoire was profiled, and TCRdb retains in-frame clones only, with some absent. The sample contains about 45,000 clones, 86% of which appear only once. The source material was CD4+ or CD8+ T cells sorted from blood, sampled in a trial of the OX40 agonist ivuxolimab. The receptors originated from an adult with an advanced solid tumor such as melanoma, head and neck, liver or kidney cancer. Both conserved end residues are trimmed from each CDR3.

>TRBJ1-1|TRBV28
ASSYGTGKNTEAF
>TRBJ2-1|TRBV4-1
ASSKGLAGSSYNEQF
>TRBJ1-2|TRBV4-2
ASSPREGNYGYT
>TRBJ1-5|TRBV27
ASSSWGDNQPQH
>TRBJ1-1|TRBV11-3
ARRGSMNTEAF
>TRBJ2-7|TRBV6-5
ASSYSLAGLNEQY
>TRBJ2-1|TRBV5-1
ASSYYTGTRSYNEQF
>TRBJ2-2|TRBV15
ATQQGTGELF
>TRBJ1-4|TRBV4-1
ASSQGYYLNEKLF
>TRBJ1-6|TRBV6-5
ASSYRTVNSPLH
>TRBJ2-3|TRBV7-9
ASSLRGWGTDTQY
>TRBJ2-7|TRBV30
AWSVRNRGRMEQY
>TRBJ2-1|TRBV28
ASNLGTGGASPF
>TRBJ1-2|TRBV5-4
ASSLRRDSFGYT
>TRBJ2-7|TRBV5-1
ASRASGGEQY
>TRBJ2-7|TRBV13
ASSSGYEQY
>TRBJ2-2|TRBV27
ASSPRTGPTGELF
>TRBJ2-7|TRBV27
ASSPGSWGGRVYEQY
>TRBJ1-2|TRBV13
ASSWGRGSDGYT
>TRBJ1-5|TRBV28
ASSDRESNQPQH
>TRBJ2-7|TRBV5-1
ASSGRGHRYEQY
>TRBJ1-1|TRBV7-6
ASSLVRGGALNTEAF
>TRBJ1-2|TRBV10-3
AISESPTYGYT
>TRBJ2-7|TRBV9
ASSVGGAGGPGKQY
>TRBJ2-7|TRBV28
ASSLGLAATYEQY
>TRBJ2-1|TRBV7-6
ASSLAGTSGRAIRNEQF
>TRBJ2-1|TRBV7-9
ASSPDTRQTPYNEQF
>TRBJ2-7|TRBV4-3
ASSQEFGFYEQY
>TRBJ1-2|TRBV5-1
ASSWWTGERYGYT
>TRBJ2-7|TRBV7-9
ASSLDYEQY
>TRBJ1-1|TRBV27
ASSFMGAKSGGAF
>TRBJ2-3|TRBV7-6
ASSRTVGIADTQY
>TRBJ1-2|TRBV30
AWTAGGLGYT
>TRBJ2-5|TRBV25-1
ASSSTREYQETQY
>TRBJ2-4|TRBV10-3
AISESNGLGKNIQY
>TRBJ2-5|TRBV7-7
ASSFGTGELETQY
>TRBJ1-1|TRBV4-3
ASSHRQWGDAF
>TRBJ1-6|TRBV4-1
ASSQELGGKWDSPLH
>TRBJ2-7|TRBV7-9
ASSSTPTYEQY
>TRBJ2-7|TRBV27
ASSGTSGYEQY
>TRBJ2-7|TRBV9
ASSATGGSYEQY
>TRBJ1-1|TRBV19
ASSRRTGGFFTEAF
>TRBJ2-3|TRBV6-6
ASSYSSDTQY
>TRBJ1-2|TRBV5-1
ASRNQGAIHGYT